This passage covers 19 T cell receptor beta chains from one sample sequenced in a study of neurological immune-mediated disorders (dated by TCRdb to between 2018 and 2020). This specimen's time point label, per the study, means: longitudinal time-point 2. The receptor library was made with 5' RACE. The instrument was an Illumina HiSeq 2500. In-frame beta chains were kept once TCRdb had trimmed the public reads at Q25 with fastp and called clones with MiXCR. Entries are consolidated by CDR3 protein sequence, retaining the most common genes and DNA. The sample records some 50,000 distinct CDR3 sequences, around 14% of which are singletons. Of the sample, less than 5.5% is held by the ten largest clones. Sequencing used PBMCs. The receptors shown here come from a male donor with HTLV-1-associated myelopathy (HAM/TSP).

This clonotype was counted between two and nine times. The chain couples TRBV18 to TRBJ1-2; D remains unclear. Per germline, CDR1 KGHSH and CDR2 LQKENI. The length of the CDR3 is 14 residues. Trimming took 1 base from V and 2 from J, leaving 8 bases between them. This chain's CDR3 is CASSPLSQNYGYTF. In nucleotides, the CDR3 is TGTGCCAGCTCACCACTCTCACAGAACTATGGCTACACCTTC.

This clonotype was seen at least ten times. The rearrangement joins TRBV7-7 to TRBJ2-3; D is perhaps TRBD2 (6 bases). V dropped 0 bases and J dropped 0 bases, with 7 bases sitting between them. This CDR3 is 15 amino acids long. Germline CDR1 reads SSHAT; CDR2 reads FNYEAQ (reference sequence). The DNA of the CDR3 is TGTGCCAGCAGCTTAGCTAGCGGAAGCACAGATACGCAGTATTTT. Translated, it gives CASSLASGSTDTQYF.

On this clonotype itself: Relative to the germline gene, one junction end is altered; a read error may explain this. The rearrangement uses TRBV20-1 and TRBJ2-3; the D gene is possibly TRBD2 (6 bases). The CDR3 totals 18 residues. Looked up from germline, CDR1 is DFQATT and CDR2 is SNEGSKA (reference sequence). Here the CDR3 reads CSASILATGGASTDMQYF. DNA of the CDR3: TGCAGTGCTAGCATCCTCGCTACCGGGGGAGCTAGCACAGATATGCAGTATTTT.

This clonotype was found many times. CDR3 in amino acids: CSVEARGDTQYF. The CDR3 region has the DNA TGCAGCGTTGAGGCCCGGGGAGATACGCAGTATTTT. This sequence joins TRBV29-1 and TRBJ2-3, with D possibly TRBD2 on 5 matching bases. The CDR3 spans 12 residues. Trimming pared 3 bases from V and 5 bases from J, leaving 9 bases between. CDR1 is SQVTM and CDR2 is ANQGSEA in the germline V gene.

This clonotype showed up many times. V is TRBV20-1 and J is TRBJ2-1; TRBD2 agrees at 9 bases. CDR3 length: 14 residues. Trimming removed 6 bases from V and 3 bases from J; junction bases left unmatched: 6. CDR1 and CDR2 from the germline V gene are DFQATT and SNEGSKA (reference sequence). CDR3 sequence (DNA): TGCAGTGCCCGAAGCGGGGGGAACTACAATGAGCAGTTCTTC. Protein sequence: CSARSGGNYNEQFF.

Many counts were recorded for this clonotype. The CDR3 sequence: CASSLASQGSYEQYF. DNA of the CDR3: TGTGCCAGCAGCTTAGCCTCCCAGGGATCCTACGAGCAGTACTTC. The chain uses TRBV7-6 and TRBJ2-7; D might be TRBD1 (5 bases). Trimming left V 0 bases short and J 1 base short, with 10 bases between. Germline CDR1 SGHVS, CDR2 FNYEAQ. The CDR3 contains 15 residues.

This clonotype was counted at least ten times. The J gene is TRBJ2-2, the V gene TRBV29-1; 7 bases line up with TRBD1. The CDR3 loop spans 17 amino acids. The V and J ends lost 8 bases and 5 bases, in that order; junction bases with no gene match: 20. Per germline, CDR1 SQVTM and CDR2 ANQGSEA. CDR3 residues: CSLRNCDRANSTGELFF. CDR3 DNA: TGCAGCCTCCGTAATTGCGACAGGGCCAATTCTACCGGGGAGCTGTTTTTT.

There are many counts of this clonotype. This sequence joins TRBV20-1 and TRBJ2-3, with D possibly matching TRBD1 (5 bases). The V end was cut by 3 bases, the J end by 3 bases, with 7 bases between. Germline-derived CDR1 and CDR2 are DFQATT and SNEGSKA (reference sequence). The length of the CDR3 is 12 residues. The CDR3 loop is CSARGPTDTQYF. CDR3 DNA sequence: TGCAGTGCTAGGGGGCCGACAGATACGCAGTATTTT.

The genes are TRBV6-1 and TRBJ2-7, with 10 bases identical to TRBD1. The CDR3 runs to 14 residues. Per germline, CDR1 MNHNS and CDR2 SASEGT. With 4 bases clipped from V and 6 bases from J, the junction kept 6 bases outside the gene matches. CDR3 amino acids: CASSGETGGREQYF. Here the CDR3 DNA reads TGTGCCAGCAGTGGAGAGACAGGGGGCCGCGAGCAGTACTTC.

This clonotype has ten or more counts. This chain uses TRBV28 with TRBJ1-2; the D gene is possibly TRBD1 (5 bases). V was pared by 5 bases and J by 7 bases, with 20 bases between. Germline assignment: CDR1 MDHEN and CDR2 SYDVKM. The CDR3 contains 15 residues. In DNA, the CDR3 is TGTGCCAGCAGTCCAACCGCCCAAGGGGCGGTTGGCTACACCTTC. This codes for CASSPTAQGAVGYTF.

About this clonotype itself: This may stem from a read error, because a much larger clone lies one nucleotide away. V is TRBV10-3 and J is TRBJ2-5, with 8 bases that match TRBD2. Germline CDR1 is ENHRY and CDR2 is SYGVKD. The CDR3 length is 15 residues. CDR3 DNA sequence: TGTGCCATCAGCCCAGGGGAGCGGGGGCAAGATACCCAGTACTTC. Translating it yields CAISPGERGQDTQYF.

At least ten counts were recorded for this clonotype. This chain connects TRBV20-1 to TRBJ1-2; unclear D gene. From germline, CDR1 is DFQATT and CDR2 SNEGSKA (reference sequence). The germline V and J ends were trimmed by 1 base and 6 bases, with 15 bases remaining between them. The CDR3 is 14 amino acids. The CDR3 bases are TGCAGTGCTAGAGTAGGCCCAGATTCCAATGGCTACACCTTC. Translated, it gives CSARVGPDSNGYTF.

This rearrangement joins TRBV18 to TRBJ2-3; unclear D gene. In germline, CDR1 is KGHSH, CDR2 LQKENI. The CDR3 runs to 19 residues. V gave up 0 bases and J gave up 0 bases, with 19 bases separating them. The chain's CDR3 is CASSPPWGYGDPSTDTQYF. The CDR3 region has the DNA TGTGCCAGCTCACCACCGTGGGGTTATGGCGACCCTAGCACAGATACGCAGTATTTT.

Many counts were recorded for this clonotype. The CDR3 DNA reads TGTGCCAGCACCCCCTCGGGGACAGGGAGGGAGACCCAGTACTTC. The encoded protein is CASTPSGTGRETQYF. The rearrangement joins TRBV27 to TRBJ2-5; TRBD1 aligns across 9 bases. Germline-derived CDR1 and CDR2 are MNHEY and SMNVEV (reference sequence). This CDR3 comprises 15 residues. V was pared by 7 bases and J by 5 bases, with 11 bases of the junction left unmatched.

CDR3: CSAAGLNKDTQYF. The CDR3 DNA reads TGCAGCGCTGCGGGCCTAAACAAAGATACGCAGTATTTT. J is TRBJ2-3 and V is TRBV29-1; D might be TRBD2 (5 bases). The CDR3 contains 13 residues. Trimming took 7 bases from V and 5 from J, leaving 16 bases between them. Germline loops: CDR1 SQVTM, CDR2 ANQGSEA.

The chain joins TRBV20-1 to TRBJ1-1, with 10 bases aligning to TRBD1. Germline V gene sequence: CDR1 DFQATT, CDR2 SNEGSKA (reference sequence). J was trimmed by 3 bases and V by 1 base; bases with no gene match: 5. The CDR3 consists of 15 residues. This chain's CDR3 is CSARVPGTGDTEAFF. CDR3 in DNA: TGCAGTGCTAGAGTGCCCGGGACAGGGGACACTGAAGCTTTCTTT.

This clonotype has a count of ten or more. The rearrangement links TRBV12-3 or TRBV12-4 to TRBJ1-5; TRBD1 matches 8 bases. This CDR3 has 15 residues. J gave up 0 bases and V 6 bases, and 4 bases lay outside the gene matches. The CDR3, as DNA: TGTGCCAGCAGAATACAGGGGGATAGCAATCAGCCCCAGCATTTT. Translated, it gives CASRIQGDSNQPQHF.

This clonotype has a count of ten or more. The rearrangement joins TRBV5-1 to TRBJ2-3, with D uncertain. Trimming took off 0 bases at V and 0 bases at J, with 5 bases between the two ends. The CDR3 totals 14 residues. From germline, CDR1 is SGHRS and CDR2 YFSETQ. The CDR3: CASSLEGSTDTQYF. For the CDR3, the DNA is TGCGCCAGCAGCTTGGAGGGTAGCACAGATACGCAGTATTTT.

The sample holds many counts of this clonotype. The genes are TRBV20-1 and TRBJ2-7; 10 bases agree with TRBD1. Germline CDR1 DFQATT, CDR2 SNEGSKA (reference sequence). CDR3 size: 14 residues. The trim removed 5 bases at V and 4 bases at J, leaving 8 bases unmatched. CDR3: CSAGRDRGGYEQYF. Here the CDR3 DNA reads TGCAGTGCTGGGAGGGACAGGGGCGGTTACGAGCAGTACTTC.